The rows below give T cell receptor beta chains drawn from one sample of a study of cytomegalovirus exposure and HLA in healthy donors. The data were produced by immunoSEQ multiplex PCR, yet TCRdb's version contains in-frame clones alone and is incomplete. Seen here are about 200,000 clones, more than 65% observed once, and the top ten hold roughly 1.5%. The specimen was PBMCs. These receptors were obtained from a man aged 50 to 59 in good health and CMV-seronegative. Each CDR3 is given with its conserved first and last residue. The D gene is left open where the match is weak. Clone size is given for some rows only: seen once, a few or many times, or a class if the clone is expanded.

clone_size d_call j_call v_call cdr3_aa cdr3_nt
. TRBD1 TRBJ2-1 TRBV5-1 CASKGGTGGYNEQFF TGCGCCAGCAAAGGAGGGACAGGGGGGTACAATGAGCAGTTCTTC
. . TRBJ1-1 TRBV5-1 CASSLGWSGSMNTEAFF TGCGCCAGCAGCTTGGGGTGGTCAGGGTCCATGAACACTGAAGCTTTCTTT
. TRBD1 TRBJ1-1 TRBV5-1 CASSVRTGFWNTEAFF TGCGCCAGCAGCGTTCGGACAGGGTTTTGGAACACTGAAGCTTTCTTT
. . TRBJ2-2 TRBV5-6 CASSSRTKPGRLFF TGTGCCAGCAGTTCCAGGACTAAACCGGGGAGGCTGTTTTTT
. . TRBJ1-5 TRBV18 CASSPVAAGGQPQHF TGTGCCAGCTCACCAGTGGCAGCCGGAGGCCAGCCCCAGCATTTT
few TRBD2 TRBJ2-2 TRBV29-1 CSVKGLAGLPGELFF TGCAGCGTAAAGGGACTAGCGGGACTGCCCGGGGAGCTGTTTTTT
. TRBD1 TRBJ1-2 TRBV27 CASSLYGTGGRGGYTF TGTGCCAGCAGTTTATACGGGACAGGGGGCCGGGGTGGCTACACCTTC
. TRBD2 TRBJ2-1 TRBV5-1 CASSLVATSGAEQFF TGCGCCAGCAGCTTGGTGGCGACTAGCGGGGCTGAGCAGTTCTTC
. TRBD2 TRBJ2-7 TRBV18 CASSPGLAGEQYF TGTGCCAGCTCACCGGGACTAGCCGGCGAGCAGTACTTC
. TRBD2 TRBJ2-3 TRBV5-1 CASSSGLAASTDTQYF TGCGCCAGCAGTTCGGGACTAGCGGCGAGCACAGATACGCAGTATTTT
. TRBD2 TRBJ2-1 TRBV9 CASSVYPGGGGENEQFF TGTGCCAGCAGCGTATACCCCGGGGGGGGAGGAGAAAATGAGCAGTTCTTC
. . TRBJ2-7 TRBV4-1 CASSPPAGAHYEQYF TGCGCCAGCAGCCCTCCGGCAGGGGCTCACTACGAGCAGTACTTC
few TRBD2 TRBJ2-1 TRBV11-2 CASSHRGTSGYNEQFF TGTGCCAGCAGCCACCGGGGGACTAGCGGGTACAATGAGCAGTTCTTC
. . TRBJ2-1 TRBV18 CASSGQSNEQFF TGTGCCAGCTCAGGGCAGTCCAATGAGCAGTTCTTC
. TRBD2 TRBJ2-7 TRBV6-4 CASSGDSGSTYEQYF TGTGCCAGCAGTGGAGATAGCGGGAGTACTTACGAGCAGTACTTC
. TRBD2 TRBJ2-1 TRBV6-5 CASSYGTAGVEFF TGTGCCAGCAGTTACGGAACAGCGGGAGTTGAGTTCTTC
few TRBD2 TRBJ2-3 TRBV2 CASSERLAGTTDTQYF TGTGCCAGCAGTGAAAGACTAGCGGGGACCACAGATACGCAGTATTTT
. TRBD2 TRBJ2-3 TRBV11-2 CASTPGLAGGIGSTDTQYF TGTGCCAGCACCCCGGGACTAGCGGGAGGGATTGGTAGCACAGATACGCAGTATTTT
. TRBD1 TRBJ2-5 TRBV6-4 CASSDGQGGTQYF TGTGCCAGCAGTGATGGACAGGGAGGGACCCAGTACTTC
. TRBD1 TRBJ1-6 TRBV5-4 CASSLRQGASPLHF TGTGCCAGCAGCCTCCGACAGGGGGCTTCACCCCTCCACTTT
few TRBD1 TRBJ1-2 TRBV19 CASTSASRTGEIGYTF TGTGCCAGTACCAGTGCCTCCCGGACAGGGGAAATTGGCTACACCTTC
. TRBD2 TRBJ2-3 TRBV27 CASSLRDLTSLGDTQYF TGTGCCAGCAGTTTAAGGGACCTGACTAGCTTAGGAGATACGCAGTATTTT
. . TRBJ1-1 TRBV28 CASSLTVGNTEAFF TGTGCCAGCAGTTTAACAGTCGGGAACACTGAAGCTTTCTTT
. TRBD2 TRBJ2-5 TRBV28 CASSPRGGLETQYF TGTGCCAGCAGCCCCCGGGGGGGTCTGGAGACCCAGTACTTC
. TRBD1 TRBJ1-2 TRBV5-6 CASSIRDRNIYGYTF TGTGCCAGCAGCATCCGGGACAGGAATATTTATGGCTACACCTTC
. . TRBJ2-7 TRBV5-1 CASSFQGRSYEQYF TGCGCCAGCAGCTTCCAGGGGCGATCCTACGAGCAGTACTTC
. TRBD1 TRBJ1-1 TRBV5-1 CASGEPDRGVFF TGCGCCAGCGGCGAGCCGGACAGGGGGGTTTTCTTT
. TRBD1 TRBJ2-7 TRBV18 CASSRGQGPYEQYF TGTGCCAGCTCACGGGGACAGGGCCCCTACGAGCAGTACTTC
. TRBD1 TRBJ1-2 TRBV27 CASARPTGDGWYGYTF TGTGCCAGCGCCCGCCCGACAGGGGATGGGTGGTATGGCTACACCTTC
. TRBD1 TRBJ1-1 TRBV18 CATGTGMNTEAFF TGTGCCACCGGGACAGGGATGAACACTGAAGCTTTCTTT
. TRBD2 TRBJ2-7 TRBV4-1 CASSQELSGYSYEQYF TGCGCCAGCAGCCAAGAACTTAGCGGGTATTCCTACGAGCAGTACTTC
. . TRBJ2-1 TRBV7-9 CASSSPGWSGEQFF TGTGCCAGCAGCTCACCGGGATGGAGCGGTGAGCAGTTCTTC
. . TRBJ2-7 TRBV28 CASSIQGSEQYF TGTGCCAGCAGCATCCAGGGGTCCGAGCAGTACTTC
once . TRBJ1-3 TRBV4-2 CASSQVALGSGNTIYF TGTGCCAGCAGCCAAGTAGCCCTCGGGTCTGGAAACACCATATATTTT
once TRBD2 TRBJ2-7 TRBV11-2 CASTLGGSYEQYF TGTGCCAGCACCTTAGGCGGGAGTTACGAGCAGTACTTC
. . TRBJ2-7 TRBV29-1 CSVGADKSYEQYF TGCAGCGTTGGGGCCGACAAGTCCTACGAGCAGTACTTC
. TRBD1 TRBJ1-1 TRBV6-5 CASSKNRQGGAEAFF TGTGCCAGCAGCAAAAATCGACAGGGGGGCGCTGAAGCTTTCTTT
. . TRBJ2-1 TRBV27 CASSIQGNEQFF TGTGCCAGCAGTATTCAGGGCAATGAGCAGTTCTTC
few . TRBJ2-6 TRBV5-1 CASTYRVAGANVLTF TGCGCCAGCACCTACAGGGTGGCTGGGGCCAACGTCCTGACTTTC
. TRBD2 TRBJ2-7 TRBV28 CASTPSSGRNYEQYF TGTGCCAGCACCCCATCTAGCGGGAGAAACTACGAGCAGTACTTC
. . TRBJ2-1 TRBV5-4 CASSLWPIEQFF TGTGCCAGCAGCTTGTGGCCAATCGAGCAGTTCTTC
. TRBD1 TRBJ2-5 TRBV18 CASSPLQGAGETQYF TGTGCCAGCTCACCCTTACAGGGGGCAGGGGAGACCCAGTACTTC